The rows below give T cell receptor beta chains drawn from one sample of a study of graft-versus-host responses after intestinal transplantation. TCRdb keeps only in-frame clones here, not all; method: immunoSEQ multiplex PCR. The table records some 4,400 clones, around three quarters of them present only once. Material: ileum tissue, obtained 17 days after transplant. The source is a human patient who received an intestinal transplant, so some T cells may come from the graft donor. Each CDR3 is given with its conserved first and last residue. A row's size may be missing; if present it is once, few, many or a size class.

CASSPLLAGGQNEQFF | TRBV4-1 | NA
CASSSQGPNEQFF | TRBV5-1 | once
CASSETGSDIQYF | TRBV5-6 | NA
CASSQGRVGQPQHF | TRBV7-9 | NA
CASSVAGSNQPQHF | TRBV6-1 | few
CASKDTGHYGYTF | TRBV19 | few
CASSVGQGRSYTGELFF | TRBV9 | NA
CAWTAGQGGTEAFF | TRBV30 | NA
CASSQGGTSGSTDTQYF | TRBV4-2 | NA
CATSRDRQAAQETQYF | TRBV15 | NA
CASSLGQSRMLFF | TRBV5-6 | NA
CASSYVGQGEKLFF | TRBV6-6 | NA
CASSLVDRGQETQYF | TRBV7-7 | NA
CASSSMEVWGQGYGYTF | TRBV7-9 | NA
CASTYGGYTEAFF | TRBV28 | NA
CASSSAGGYNEQFF | TRBV19 | few
CASSRQGTDTQYF | TRBV4-3 | NA
CASSESRDRAINEQFF | TRBV10-1 | NA
CASSYSGGASYNEQFF | TRBV6-5 | NA
CASSLDGTNTGELFF | TRBV7-8 | NA
CASSRHKSNVGQANTEAFF | TRBV7-9 | NA